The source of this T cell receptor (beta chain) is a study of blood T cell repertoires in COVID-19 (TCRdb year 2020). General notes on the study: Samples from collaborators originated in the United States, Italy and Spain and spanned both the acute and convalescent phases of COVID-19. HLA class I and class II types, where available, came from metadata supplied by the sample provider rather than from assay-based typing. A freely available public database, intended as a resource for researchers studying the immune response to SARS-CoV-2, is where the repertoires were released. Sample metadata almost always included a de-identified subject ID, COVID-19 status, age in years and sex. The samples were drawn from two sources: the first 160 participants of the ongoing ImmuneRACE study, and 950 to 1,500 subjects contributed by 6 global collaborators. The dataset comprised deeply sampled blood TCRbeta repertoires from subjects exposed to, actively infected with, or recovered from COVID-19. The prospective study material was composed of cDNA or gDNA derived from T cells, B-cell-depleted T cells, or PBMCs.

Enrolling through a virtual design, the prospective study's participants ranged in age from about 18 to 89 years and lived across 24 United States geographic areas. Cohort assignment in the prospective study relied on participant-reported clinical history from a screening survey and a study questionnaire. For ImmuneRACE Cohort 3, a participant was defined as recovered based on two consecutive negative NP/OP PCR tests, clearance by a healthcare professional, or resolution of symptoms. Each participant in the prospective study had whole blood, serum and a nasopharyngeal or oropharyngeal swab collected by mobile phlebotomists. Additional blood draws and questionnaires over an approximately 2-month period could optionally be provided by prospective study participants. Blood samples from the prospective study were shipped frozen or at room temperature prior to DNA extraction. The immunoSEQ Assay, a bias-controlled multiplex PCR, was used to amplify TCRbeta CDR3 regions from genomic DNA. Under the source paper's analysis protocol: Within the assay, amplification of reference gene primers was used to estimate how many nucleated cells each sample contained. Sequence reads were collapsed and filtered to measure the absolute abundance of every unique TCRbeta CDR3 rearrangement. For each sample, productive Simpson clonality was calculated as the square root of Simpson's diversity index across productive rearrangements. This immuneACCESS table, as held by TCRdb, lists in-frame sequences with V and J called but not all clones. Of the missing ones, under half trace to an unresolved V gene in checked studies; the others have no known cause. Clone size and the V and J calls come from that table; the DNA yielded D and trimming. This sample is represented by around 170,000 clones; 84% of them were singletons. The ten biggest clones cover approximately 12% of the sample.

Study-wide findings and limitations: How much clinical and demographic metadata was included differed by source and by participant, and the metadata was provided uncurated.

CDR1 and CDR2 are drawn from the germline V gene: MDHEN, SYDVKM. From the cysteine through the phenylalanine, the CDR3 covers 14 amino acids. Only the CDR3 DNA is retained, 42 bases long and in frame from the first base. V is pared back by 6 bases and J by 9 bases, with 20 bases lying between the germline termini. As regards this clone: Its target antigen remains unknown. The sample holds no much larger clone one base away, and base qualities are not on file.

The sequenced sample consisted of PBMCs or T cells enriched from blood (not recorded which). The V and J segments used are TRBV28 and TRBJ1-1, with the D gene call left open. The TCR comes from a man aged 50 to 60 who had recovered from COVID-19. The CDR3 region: CASSPPSQPAQAFF. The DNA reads TGTGCCAGCAGCCCGCCCTCACAGCCTGCACAAGCTTTCTTT.